This TCR beta chain was found in a study of blood T cell repertoires in COVID-19. Study at large: Specimens from acute and convalescent COVID-19 originated in the United States, Italy and Spain. Sample material is recorded as cDNA or gDNA derived from T cells, B-cell-depleted T cells, or PBMCs.

The germline V and J ends were trimmed by 1 base and 0 bases, with 13 bases remaining between them. The CDR3 spans 17 residues. Germline assignment: CDR1 MNHNS and CDR2 SASEGT. Original handling: Quantification of nucleated cells was approximated via reference gene primer amplification. Only in-frame clones appear in the TCRdb table, and some are missing; sequencing was by immunoSEQ multiplex PCR. V and J calls and clone size are as listed in that table; D and trimming were resolved from the DNA. The sample lists about 200,000 clones; 88% were seen once. The rearrangement links TRBV6-1 to TRBJ2-1; a weak D match, TRBD2 (6 bases). The sequencing sample was made of peripheral blood. The clonotype comes from a man younger than 30 with active or convalescent COVID-19. The CDR3 spells CASSEGVRGSSYNEQFF. The CDR3 DNA follows: TGTGCCAGCAGTGAAGGGGTTCGGGGGAGCTCCTACAATGAGCAGTTCTTC.